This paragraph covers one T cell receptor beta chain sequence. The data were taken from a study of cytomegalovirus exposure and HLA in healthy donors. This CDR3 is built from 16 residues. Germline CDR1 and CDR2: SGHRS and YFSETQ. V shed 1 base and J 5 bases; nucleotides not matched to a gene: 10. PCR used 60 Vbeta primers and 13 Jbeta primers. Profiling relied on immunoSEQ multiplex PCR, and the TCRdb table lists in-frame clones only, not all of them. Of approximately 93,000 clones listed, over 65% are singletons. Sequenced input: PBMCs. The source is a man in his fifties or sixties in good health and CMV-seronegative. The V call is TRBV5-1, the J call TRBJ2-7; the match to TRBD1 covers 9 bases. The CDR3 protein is CASSLSTGGANHEQYF. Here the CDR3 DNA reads TGCGCCAGCAGCTTGTCCACAGGGGGCGCAAACCACGAGCAGTACTTC.